The 27 T cell receptor beta chains given below trace back to one sample, sequenced in a study of persistence of HIV-infected CD4 T cells. No antigen has been identified for these receptors. This was the immunoSEQ version 4 assay in survey mode. Produced via immunoSEQ multiplex PCR; TCRdb's table is partial and in-frame only. The sample lists fewer than 50,000 clones, about 89% occurring once. Anti-CD3/anti-CD28 beads served as a nonspecific positive control stimulus. Responding CD4+ T cells were sorted by upregulation of both CD40 ligand and CD69. Sequences were derived from CD4+ T cells sorted from PBMCs after approximately 19-hour stimulation, sampled from a patient who received antiretroviral therapy. These receptors all stem from an adult man with HIV who was CMV-seropositive.

The CDR3 spells CASSQERQGHGYTF. In DNA form, the CDR3 reads TGTGCCAGCAGCCAAGAGAGACAGGGCCATGGCTACACCTTC. The genes are TRBV14 and TRBJ1-2, with 7 positions matching TRBD1. V gave up 0 bases and J gave up 6 bases; unmatched junction bases: 4. CDR1 SGHDN and CDR2 FVKESK come from the germline V gene. CDR3 length: 14 amino acids. Full variable domain (remainder filled in from reference TRBV14 and TRBJ1-2): EAGVTQFPSHSVIEKGQTVTLRCDPISGHDNLYWYRRVMGKEIKFLLHFVKESKQDESGMPNNRFLAERTGGTYSTLKVQPAELEDSGVYFCASSQERQGHGYTFGSGTRLTVV.

The genes are TRBV3-1 (or the pseudogene TRBV3-2) and TRBJ2-1; D remains unclear. The CDR3 covers 15 residues. CDR1 is LGHDT, CDR2 YNNKEL, per germline (reference sequence). V shed 4 bases and J shed 6 bases, with 16 bases lying between them. CDR3 nucleotides: TGTGCCAGCAGCCCGGCCCCTTCGTGGCCCAATGAGCAGTTCTTC. Encoded protein: CASSPAPSWPNEQFF.

This chain uses TRBV6-4 with TRBJ2-3; 7 nucleotides align to TRBD2. The germline V gene encodes CDR1 MRHNA and CDR2 SNTAGT. Trimming took 2 bases from V and 1 from J; bases not matched to a gene: 9. This CDR3 has 17 residues. Written as DNA, the CDR3 is TGTGCCAGCAGTGACGGACCGGGACTATCCGGCACAGATACGCAGTATTTT. Translating it yields CASSDGPGLSGTDTQYF.

This CDR3 is CATSRDRGRYGYTF. In DNA form, the CDR3 reads TGTGCCACCAGCAGAGATCGGGGACGGTATGGCTACACCTTC. This chain uses TRBV15 with TRBJ1-2, with D perhaps matching TRBD1 (5 bases). The germline CDR1 and CDR2 sequences are LNHNV and YYDKDF (reference sequence). Deletions cut 0 bases from V and 5 bases from J, with 10 bases between. CDR3 size: 14 residues. The variable domain in full, completed from reference TRBV15 and TRBJ1-2, reads DAMVIQNPRYQVTQFGKPVTLSCSQTLNHNVMYWYQQKSSQAPKLLFHYYDKDFNNEADTPDNFQSRRPNTSFCFLDIRSPGLGDTAMYLCATSRDRGRYGYTFGSGTRLTVV.

The CDR3 is CASSLRLAGASTDTQYF. In nucleotides, the CDR3 is TGTGCCAGCAGCTTGAGGCTAGCGGGGGCCAGCACAGATACGCAGTATTTT. This chain links TRBV5-6 with TRBJ2-3, with TRBD2 identical over 10 bases. The trim removed 1 base at V and 0 bases at J, leaving 5 bases unmatched. The CDR3 covers 17 residues. Germline CDR1 reads SGHDT; CDR2 reads YYEEEE.

As regards this clone: Germline and junction disagree at one end, which may indicate a read error. The chain employs TRBV28 and TRBJ1-6, with 7 bases that match TRBD1. The germline gives CDR1 MDHEN, CDR2 SYDVKM. This CDR3 spans 14 amino acids. CDR3 nucleotides: TGTGTCAGCAAGGTCGGACAGGATAATTCACCCCTCCACTTT. Protein sequence: CVSKVGQDNSPLHF.

The chain uses TRBV6-5 and TRBJ1-1, with 7 bases lining up with TRBD1. The CDR3 covers 16 residues. J was trimmed by 0 bases and V by 0 bases; bases with no gene match: 4. Per the germline V gene, CDR1 is MNHEY and CDR2 is SVGAGI. The CDR3 DNA follows: TGTGCCAGCAGTTACTCCCGGACAGGAGTGAACACTGAAGCTTTCTTT. Protein sequence: CASSYSRTGVNTEAFF.

The rearrangement uses TRBV18 and TRBJ2-1, with 7 bases lining up with TRBD1. The junction had 3 bases not matched to a gene; V was cut back by 2 bases and J by 2 bases. Per germline, CDR1 KGHSH and CDR2 LQKENI. This CDR3 is 15 amino acids long. The CDR3 DNA reads as TGTGCCAGCTCACCAGTGACAGGGCCCTACAATGAGCAGTTCTTC. Its translation is CASSPVTGPYNEQFF.

V usage is TRBV27 and J usage is TRBJ2-7; TRBD1 aligns across 10 bases. Germline V gene data show CDR1 as MNHEY and CDR2 as SMNVEV (reference sequence). Trimming cost V 6 bases and J 7 bases; bases outside gene matches: 9. The CDR3 extends over 14 amino acids. CDR3: CASSGDRGTGEQYF. The CDR3 DNA reads as TGTGCCAGCAGCGGGGACAGGGGTACGGGGGAGCAGTACTTC.

CDR3 sequence reads: CASSFQATSTDTQYF. The CDR3 DNA is TGTGCCAGCAGCTTTCAGGCAACTAGCACAGATACGCAGTATTTT. This chain connects TRBV7-2 to TRBJ2-3; D is ambiguous. V lost 3 bases to trimming and J lost 0 bases, with 10 bases between them. Germline V gene sequence: CDR1 SGHTA, CDR2 FQGNSA. The CDR3 loop spans 15 amino acids.

As regards this clone: The sample carries other DNA sequences with the same CDR3. J is TRBJ1-2 and V is TRBV6-6; D is uncertain. CDR1 and CDR2 (germline): MNHNY, SVGAGI (reference sequence). This CDR3 has 12 amino acids. The germline V and J ends were trimmed by 6 bases and 3 bases, with 8 bases remaining between them. The CDR3 DNA sequence: TGTGCCAGCAGGACCCTTGACTATGGCTACACCTTC. Translating it yields CASRTLDYGYTF.

The rearrangement joins TRBV13 to TRBJ2-6; D is ambiguous. V was clipped by 0 bases and J by 0 bases, with 12 bases between them. In germline, CDR1 is PRHDT, CDR2 FYEKMQ (reference sequence). CDR3 length: 18 residues. DNA for the CDR3: TGTGCCAGCAGCTTAGGCCTAGGACGGTTCTCTGGGGCCAACGTCCTGACTTTC. The encoded protein is CASSLGLGRFSGANVLTF.

Concerning this clone: The sample has other DNA sequences that encode this CDR3 too. The gene calls are TRBV12-3 or TRBV12-4 and TRBJ2-7, with D possibly matching TRBD1 (6 bases). The CDR3 loop spans 13 amino acids. V lost 3 bases to trimming and J lost 4 bases, with 10 bases between them. The CDR3 loop is CASSLEQGYEQYF. CDR3 coding DNA: TGTGCCAGCAGTTTGGAACAGGGTTACGAGCAGTACTTC.

The rearrangement uses TRBV6-5 and TRBJ2-5, with 8 bases identical to TRBD1. V was pared by 0 bases and J by 3 bases, with 3 bases of the junction left unmatched. This CDR3 has 15 residues. Germline V gene lookup returns CDR1 MNHEY and CDR2 SVGAGI. Here the CDR3 reads CASSYSDRGEETQYF. Here the CDR3 DNA reads TGTGCCAGCAGTTACTCCGACAGGGGAGAAGAGACCCAGTACTTC.

The chain is built from TRBV28 and TRBJ2-7; 7 bases agree with TRBD1. This CDR3 has 14 amino acids. Per the germline V gene, CDR1 is MDHEN and CDR2 is SYDVKM. The V gene end was trimmed by 7 bases and the J gene end by 2 bases; junction bases not matched to a gene: 8. This chain's CDR3 is CASKSRQGAYEQYF. CDR3 sequence (DNA): TGTGCCAGCAAATCGAGACAGGGAGCCTACGAGCAGTACTTC.

The rearrangement uses TRBV29-1 and TRBJ2-6; D unclear. Per the germline V gene, CDR1 is SQVTM and CDR2 is ANQGSEA. The CDR3 extends over 13 amino acids. With 7 bases removed from V and 0 bases from J, the gap between germline ends came to 7 bases. CDR3 residues: CSGKSSGANVLTF. DNA for the CDR3: TGCAGCGGTAAGAGCTCTGGGGCCAACGTCCTGACTTTC. Using reference TRBV29-1 and TRBJ2-6 for the parts outside the CDR3, the full variable domain is SAVISQKPSRDICQRGTSLTIQCQVDSQVTMMFWYRQQPGQSLTLIATANQGSEATYESGFVIDKFPISRPNLTFSTLTVSNMSPEDSSIYLCSGKSSGANVLTFGAGSRLTVL.

The J gene is TRBJ2-3, the V gene TRBV12-5; no clear D. CDR3 length: 12 residues. The V end lost 2 bases, the J end lost 10 bases, and 10 bases lay between the germline ends. The germline V gene encodes CDR1 LGHNT and CDR2 FRNRAP. The DNA for the CDR3 is TGTGCTAGTGGTTTGCCCCCCGGGTCGCAGTATTTT. Amino acids: CASGLPPGSQYF.

The chain joins TRBV15 to TRBJ1-2; 8 positions match TRBD1. V was pared by 0 bases and J by 8 bases, with 8 bases of the junction left unmatched. The CDR3 has 15 residues. Germline V gene data show CDR1 as LNHNV and CDR2 as YYDKDF (reference sequence). The CDR3 DNA reads as TGTGCCACCAGCAGAGATGGGAGGACAGGGATCGGCTACACCTTC. Translation: CATSRDGRTGIGYTF.

The chain couples TRBV7-3 to TRBJ2-3; D may be TRBD1 or TRBD2 (5 bases each). CDR3 length: 13 residues. Germline CDR1 reads SGHTA; CDR2 reads FQGTGA. V was clipped by 8 bases and J by 2 bases, with 11 bases between them. The CDR3 reads CASQAGTTDTQYF. Here the CDR3 DNA reads TGTGCCAGCCAGGCAGGGACCACAGATACGCAGTATTTT.

The gene calls are TRBV6-6 and TRBJ2-7, with 8 bases matching TRBD1. This CDR3 is 14 amino acids long. Germline CDR1 reads MNHNY; CDR2 reads SVGAGI (reference sequence). V was clipped by 6 bases and J by 0 bases; unmatched bases: 4. The CDR3 DNA is TGTGCCAGCAGGGTGACAGGGGACTCCTACGAGCAGTACTTC. Protein: CASRVTGDSYEQYF.

The V and J genes are TRBV27 and TRBJ2-1, with 7 bases matching TRBD1. Germline V gene data show CDR1 as MNHEY and CDR2 as SMNVEV (reference sequence). Trimming at V came to 8 bases and at J to 7 bases, leaving 8 bases not matched to a gene. CDR3 length equals 13 residues. As DNA, the CDR3 is TGTGCCAGCGGGAAGGGGGCGACGAATGAGCAGTTCTTC. Its translation is CASGKGATNEQFF.

The chain couples TRBV29-1 to TRBJ1-5; weak D call: TRBD1 (5 bases). The germline V gene encodes CDR1 SQVTM and CDR2 ANQGSEA. Trimming shortened V by 8 bases and J by 0 bases, and 11 bases separated the two germline ends. The CDR3 has 13 amino acids. This chain's CDR3 is CSIRTGSNQPQHF. The CDR3 DNA reads TGCAGCATCAGAACAGGTAGCAATCAGCCCCAGCATTTT.

This clone came up once. The chain carries TRBV27 and TRBJ1-1; 8 nucleotides agree with TRBD1. Germline trimming cut 2 bases from V and 5 bases from J; bases unmatched to any gene: 4. The germline CDR1 and CDR2 sequences are MNHEY and SMNVEV (reference sequence). The CDR3 sequence is 14 residues long. The CDR3 reads CASSLHRGTTEAFF. For the CDR3, the DNA is TGTGCCAGCAGTTTACACAGGGGGACGACTGAAGCTTTCTTT.

The chain uses TRBV10-3 and TRBJ1-4, with D possibly being TRBD1 (5 bases). Trimming cost V 3 bases and J 8 bases, with 10 bases left between them. This CDR3 spans 13 amino acids. Germline CDR1 is ENHRY and CDR2 is SYGVKD. The CDR3 region has the DNA TGTGCCATCAGTGAAGGGGACTGGGAAAAACTGTTTTTT. Amino acid sequence: CAISEGDWEKLFF.

This chain links TRBV25-1 with TRBJ1-4; 9 bases match TRBD1. This CDR3 spans 15 amino acids. J lost 12 bases, V lost 4 bases, and 12 bases had no gene match. Germline CDR1 and CDR2: MGHDK and SYGVNS. The CDR3 DNA sequence: TGTGCCAGCAGTGCGCCGCCGGGACAGGGTACAGAACTGTTTTTT. It codes for CASSAPPGQGTELFF.

The chain employs TRBV2 and TRBJ2-3; perhaps TRBD2 as D (5 bases). Trimming cost V 4 bases and J 6 bases, with 5 bases left between them. CDR1 and CDR2 (germline): SNHLY, FYNNEI. This CDR3 spans 11 amino acids. This CDR3 reads CASSGEDTQYF. CDR3 DNA sequence: TGTGCCAGCAGTGGGGAGGATACGCAGTATTTT.

This clone appeared once. The chain uses TRBV5-1 and TRBJ2-7; TRBD2 is a possible D gene (5 bases). V was cut by 0 bases and J by 4 bases, with 14 bases left in between. This CDR3 is 15 amino acids long. Germline V gives CDR1 SGHRS, CDR2 YFSETQ. CDR3 bases: TGCGCCAGCAGCTTGGCGGCGGGTACTTTTTACGAGCAGTACTTC. It specifies CASSLAAGTFYEQYF.